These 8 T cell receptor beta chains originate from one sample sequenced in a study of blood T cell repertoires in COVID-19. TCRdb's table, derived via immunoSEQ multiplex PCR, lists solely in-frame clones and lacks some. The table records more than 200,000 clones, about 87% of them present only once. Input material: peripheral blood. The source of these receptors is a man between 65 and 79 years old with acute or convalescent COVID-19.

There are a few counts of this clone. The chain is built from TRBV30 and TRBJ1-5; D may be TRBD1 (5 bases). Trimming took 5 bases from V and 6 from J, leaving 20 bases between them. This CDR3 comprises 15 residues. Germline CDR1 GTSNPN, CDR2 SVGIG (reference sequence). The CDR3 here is CAWQRPDTSGQPQHF. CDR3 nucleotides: TGTGCCTGGCAACGTCCGGACACATCGGGTCAGCCCCAGCATTTT. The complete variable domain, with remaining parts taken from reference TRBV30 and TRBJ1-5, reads SQTIHQWPATLVQPVGSPLSLECTVEGTSNPNLYWYRQAAGRGLQLLFYSVGIGQISSEVPQNLSASRPQDRQFILSSKKLLLSDSGFYLCAWQRPDTSGQPQHFGDGTRLSIL.

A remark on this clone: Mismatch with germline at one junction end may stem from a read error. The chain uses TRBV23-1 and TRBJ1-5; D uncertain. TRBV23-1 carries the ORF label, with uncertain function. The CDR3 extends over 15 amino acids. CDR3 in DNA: TGCGACAGCAGTCAAACTCTTTCGGGGTTTCAGCCCCAGCATTTT. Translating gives CDSSQTLSGFQPQHF.

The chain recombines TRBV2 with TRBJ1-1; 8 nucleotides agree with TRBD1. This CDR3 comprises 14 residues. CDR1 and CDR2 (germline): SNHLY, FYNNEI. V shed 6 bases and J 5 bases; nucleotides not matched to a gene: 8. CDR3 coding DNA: TGTGCCAGCAGGGAACAGGGGGTGTCTACTGAAGCTTTCTTT. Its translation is CASREQGVSTEAFF.

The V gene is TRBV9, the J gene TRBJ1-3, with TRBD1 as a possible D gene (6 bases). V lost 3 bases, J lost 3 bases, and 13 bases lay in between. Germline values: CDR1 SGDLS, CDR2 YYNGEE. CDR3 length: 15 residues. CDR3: CASSEQGIGGNTIYF. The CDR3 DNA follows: TGTGCCAGCAGCGAACAGGGTATAGGTGGAAACACCATATATTTT.

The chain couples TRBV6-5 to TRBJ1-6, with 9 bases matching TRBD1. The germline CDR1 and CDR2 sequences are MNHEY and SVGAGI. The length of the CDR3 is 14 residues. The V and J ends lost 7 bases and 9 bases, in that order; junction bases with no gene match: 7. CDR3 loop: CASTGQGRGSPLHF. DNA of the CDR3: TGTGCCAGCACGGGACAGGGACGTGGTTCACCCCTCCACTTT.

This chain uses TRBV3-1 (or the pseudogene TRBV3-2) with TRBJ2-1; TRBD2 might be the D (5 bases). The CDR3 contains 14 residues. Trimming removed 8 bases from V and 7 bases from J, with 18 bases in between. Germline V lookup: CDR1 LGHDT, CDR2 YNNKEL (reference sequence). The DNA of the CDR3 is TGTGCCAGCGCGAAAGTGGGTGGGAGAAATGAGCAGTTCTTC. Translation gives CASAKVGGRNEQFF.

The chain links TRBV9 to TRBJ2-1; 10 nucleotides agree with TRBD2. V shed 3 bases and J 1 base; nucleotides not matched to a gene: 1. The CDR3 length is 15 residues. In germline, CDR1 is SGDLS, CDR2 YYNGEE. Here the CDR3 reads CASSGTSGSYNEQFF. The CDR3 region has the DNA TGTGCCAGCAGCGGGACTAGCGGATCCTACAATGAGCAGTTCTTC.

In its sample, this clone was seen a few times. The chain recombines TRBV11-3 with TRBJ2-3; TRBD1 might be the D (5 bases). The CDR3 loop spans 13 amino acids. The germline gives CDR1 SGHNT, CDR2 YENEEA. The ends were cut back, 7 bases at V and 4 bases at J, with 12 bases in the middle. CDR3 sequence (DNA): TGTGCCAGCACCGGTAGGGGCTCAGATACGCAGTATTTT. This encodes CASTGRGSDTQYF.